What follows describes a single T cell receptor (beta chain). Its antigen is not known. This entry comes from a study of immune cell composition in non-small cell lung cancer. The length of the CDR3 is 18 residues. After removal of 1 base from V and 7 bases from J, the junction contained 18 bases not matched to a gene. Looked up from germline, CDR1 is SGHTS and CDR2 is YDEGEE. Sequenced by immunoSEQ multiplex PCR; TCRdb stores in-frame clones only, minus some. This sample has fewer than 15,000 clones; 55% to 75% occur once, and the top ten carry 6.5% to 8.5%. Study-level results: It was not proven that tumour-reactive clones equal dominant tumour-associated clones.

The sequenced sample consisted of lung tumor tissue. This chain links TRBV5-8 with TRBJ2-7, with 9 bases that match TRBD2. The clonotype was recovered from a human donor with non-small cell lung cancer. The CDR3 region has the DNA TGTGCCAGCAGCTTGCCATCTGCGGGCGGGGGGGCCTTAGAAGAGCAGTACTTC. It is translated as CASSLPSAGGGALEEQYF.